What follows are 12 T cell receptor beta chains derived from one specimen sequenced in a study of long-term antiretroviral therapy in people with HIV. Researchers report immunoSEQ v3.0 was run at survey level. Only in-frame clones appear in the TCRdb table, and some are missing; sequencing was by immunoSEQ multiplex PCR. The sample gives about 28,000 clones, 84% of which show up once; 5.5% to 7% is in the top ten. The sequencing used unsorted PBMCs, collected 0.4 years after starting antiretroviral therapy. These receptors originate from a man between 18 and 35 years old with HIV.

This clone was found a few times. CDR3 sequence: CSVDATANYGYTF. In DNA form, the CDR3 reads TGCAGCGTTGATGCTACAGCTAACTATGGCTACACCTTC. The genes are TRBV29-1 and TRBJ1-2; no clear D gene. The CDR3 spans 13 residues. The V end lost 3 bases, the J end lost 0 bases, and 8 bases lay between the germline ends. Germline loops: CDR1 SQVTM, CDR2 ANQGSEA.

The chain uses TRBV27 and TRBJ2-3, with a weak D call TRBD2 (5 bases). The CDR3 has 15 residues. Germline CDR1 and CDR2: MNHEY and SMNVEV (reference sequence). The V end was cut by 8 bases, the J end by 2 bases, with 17 bases between. CDR3 nucleotide sequence: TGTGCCAGCGGAACACTAGGGCCGACCACAGATACGCAGTATTTT. Its translation is CASGTLGPTTDTQYF.

The CDR3 bases are TGTGCCAGCAGCTCAGACAGGGCTTCTCAACCGTACACTGAAGCTTTCTTT. Its protein is CASSSDRASQPYTEAFF. The J gene is TRBJ1-1, the V gene TRBV7-9, with TRBD1 identical over 7 bases. This CDR3 has 17 residues. In germline, CDR1 is SEHNR, CDR2 FQNEAQ (reference sequence). Losses at the gene ends were 4 bases for V and 3 bases for J; bases not matched to a gene: 14.

This clone has just one count. The chain is built from TRBV5-1 and TRBJ1-1; 7 bases are a match to TRBD1. CDR3 length: 14 residues. Germline assignment: CDR1 SGHRS and CDR2 YFSETQ. With 0 bases clipped from V and 7 bases from J, the junction kept 6 bases outside the gene matches. Here the CDR3 reads CASSLEQGLSEAFF. Written as DNA, the CDR3 is TGCGCCAGCAGCTTGGAACAGGGGCTGAGTGAAGCTTTCTTT.

This clone was seen more than once but under ten times. The chain links TRBV7-8 to TRBJ1-5, with a weak D call TRBD1 (6 bases). CDR3 size: 12 residues. The germline V gene has CDR1 SGHVS and CDR2 FQNEAQ. The V end was cut by 5 bases, the J end by 5 bases, with 7 bases between. The CDR3 coding sequence is TGTGCCAGCAGCGCAGGGGATCAGCCCCAGCATTTT. As protein: CASSAGDQPQHF.

The sample holds one count of this clone. CDR3 in DNA: TGTGCCAGCAGCTTAGGGTCGGCGGGCACCTACGAGCAGTACTTC. Translation: CASSLGSAGTYEQYF. V gene TRBV7-9 combines with J gene TRBJ2-7, with D possibly TRBD2 on 5 matching bases. The V gene's germline CDR1 is SEHNR and CDR2 FQNEAQ (reference sequence). This CDR3 contains 15 residues. V shed 1 base and J shed 2 bases, with 12 bases lying between them.

This rearrangement joins TRBV7-9 to TRBJ1-2; maybe TRBD1 (6 bases). Germline-derived CDR1 and CDR2 are SEHNR and FQNEAQ (reference sequence). Trimming pared 4 bases from V and 10 bases from J, leaving 25 bases between. The CDR3 runs 16 residues. The CDR3 nucleotides read TGTGCCAGCAGCTCCTTATACGGGACACATCGTGAGGACTACACCTTC. As protein: CASSSLYGTHREDYTF. The whole variable domain, filled in from reference TRBV7-9 and TRBJ1-2, reads DTGVSQNPRHKITKRGQNVTFRCDPISEHNRLYWYRQTLGQGPEFLTYFQNEAQLEKSRLLSDRFSAERPKGSFSTLEIQRTEQGDSAMYLCASSSLYGTHREDYTFGSGTRLTVV.

This chain links TRBV4-2 with TRBJ1-5; D is possibly TRBD1 (6 bases). Per germline, CDR1 LGHNA and CDR2 YNFKEQ. Deletions cut 1 base from V and 4 bases from J, with 8 bases between. CDR3 length: 14 amino acids. CDR3 DNA: TGTGCCAGCAGCCAAGGACAGGAGAATCAGCCCCAGCATTTT. Translating gives CASSQGQENQPQHF.

This clone came up a few times. V usage is TRBV19 and J usage is TRBJ2-7; no definite D call. Germline V gives CDR1 LNHDA, CDR2 SQIVND (reference sequence). The ends were cut back, 5 bases at V and 4 bases at J, with 18 bases in the middle. This CDR3 spans 15 amino acids. CDR3 nucleotide sequence: TGTGCCAGTAGTCCATCTGGTGGCGTTTCTTACGAGCAGTACTTC. It translates to CASSPSGGVSYEQYF.

The rearrangement uses TRBV6-1 and TRBJ2-7; TRBD1 is a possible D gene (6 bases). Germline lookup yields CDR1 MNHNS and CDR2 SASEGT. The germline V and J ends were trimmed by 1 base and 7 bases, with 17 bases remaining between them. CDR3 size: 15 residues. The CDR3 DNA sequence: TGTGCCAGCAGTGAAGTAGGTGGGGGCTCGAGGGAGCAGTACTTC. It yields the protein CASSEVGGGSREQYF.

The chain employs TRBV9 and TRBJ2-1, with a tentative D call TRBD1 (6 bases). This CDR3 comprises 14 residues. CDR1 is SGDLS, CDR2 YYNGEE, per germline. V dropped 2 bases and J dropped 7 bases, with 13 bases sitting between them. In DNA, the CDR3 is TGTGCCAGCAGCGTTACCGGACAGTCAAATGAGCAGTTCTTC. This codes for CASSVTGQSNEQFF. The full variable domain, completed using reference TRBV9 and TRBJ2-1, is DSGVTQTPKHLITATGQRVTLRCSPRSGDLSVYWYQQSLDQGLQFLIQYYNGEERAKGNILERFSAQQFPDLHSELNLSSLELGDSALYFCASSVTGQSNEQFFGPGTRLTVL.

This chain joins TRBV5-1 and TRBJ1-1; 12 bases are shared with TRBD1. V dropped 3 bases and J dropped 0; count of bases not matched to a gene: 9. Germline V CDR1 and CDR2: SGHRS, YFSETQ. The CDR3 is made up of 18 amino acids. CDR3 amino acids: CASSSDPGQGAMNTEAFF. The CDR3 DNA sequence: TGCGCCAGCAGCTCGGATCCGGGACAGGGGGCTATGAACACTGAAGCTTTCTTT.